The T cell receptor (beta chain) under discussion was sequenced for a study of CD8+ T cells in alopecia areata. Treatment specified: oral pan-JAK inhibitor, 5-10 mg twice daily. Sequencing templates came from extracted RNA that was reverse transcribed into cDNA. Using immunoSEQ multiplex PCR, the repertoire was profiled, and TCRdb retains in-frame clones only, with some absent. This sample carries 190,000 or so clones, roughly three fifths of them seen once, and the ten largest clones take less than 3.5%. Study findings and constraints: Among the top 100, expanded CD8+ clones, as well as scalp clonality, were significantly decreased by tofacitinib. Across lesional scalp, and particularly alopecia totalis/universalis, clonality surpassed that of normal scalp.

Concerning this clone: Its antigen is unidentified.

V lost 5 bases and J lost 7, with 18 bases in between. CDR1 and CDR2 from the germline V gene are GTSNPN and SVGIG (reference sequence). The CDR3 loop spans 15 amino acids. The sequencing here drew on CD4+ T cells sorted from blood, taken at week 4, from a patient treated with tofacitinib. This TCR was recovered from a human donor with alopecia areata. This chain connects TRBV30 to TRBJ1-6, with D maybe TRBD1 (6 bases). CDR3 in amino acids: CAWCRRGGSNSPLHF. The DNA for the CDR3 is TGTGCCTGGTGCCGCCGGGGGGGCAGCAATTCACCCCTCCACTTT.